The entry below describes one T cell receptor (beta chain). As yet, its antigen is unknown. The sample originates from a study of regulatory T cells in long-lasting Graves disease. Regarding the study as a whole: Persistent disease preferred TRBV28, TRBJ1-2 and TRBJ2-5; new disease, TRBV20-1 and TRBJ2-1.

For TCR beta, libraries came from iRepertoire HTBI primers and Arm-PCR of CDR3 regions. Via MiXCR, TCRdb re-called the multiplex PCR reads, giving one row per CDR3 protein. The data show some 490,000 distinct CDR3 sequences, about 12% seen once. Time point given: newly diagnosed GD, antithyroid drugs for less than 3 months. The TCR library was prepared using RNA isolated from PBMCs. CDR1 is KGHSY, CDR2 FQNENV, per germline. The CDR3 is 13 residues long. Trimming cost V 3 bases and J 0 bases, with 5 bases left between them. The sample was also reused in another study, on T cells in Graves' hyperthyroidism and ophthalmopathy. That work states: Diagnostic decisions used clinical symptoms, serum thyroxine and TRAb, thyroid ultrasound and orbital computed tomography.

V is TRBV16 and J is TRBJ1-2, with D uncertain. The specimen was peripheral blood mononuclear cells (PBMCs), collected at new diagnosis, from a patient treated with antithyroid drugs. This TCR was sampled from a woman aged 30 to 39 with Graves disease. The CDR3 region is CASSQSTNYGYTF. In DNA form, the CDR3 reads TGTGCCAGCAGCCAGTCTACTAACTATGGCTACACCTTC.